This TCR beta chain was captured in a study of cytomegalovirus exposure and HLA in healthy donors (TCRdb year 2017). Notes on the research overall: An earlier analysis of fewer than 750 of the donors reported about 260 Gb of sequence data and around 120 million unique TCR beta sequences obtained from about 200 million T cells. An early release covering some 640 HLA-typed donors comprised about 310 gigabases of sequencing data and tens of millions of unique TCR sequences. Among the approximately 430 genotyped donors, around 79% belonged to the genetic ancestry cluster associated with self-reported Caucasian donors. The study was designed to test whether signatures of past pathogen exposure could be identified by cataloging public T cell receptors. The study profiled the T cell repertoires of under 700 subjects by immunosequencing and related them to cytomegalovirus serostatus. Besides the first cohort of roughly 700 subjects, a separate validation cohort made up of 120 different subjects was used. The study combined high-throughput TCR immunosequencing, statistical association of individual TCRs with disease status, and machine learning to predict cytomegalovirus infection status. A later analysis re-analyzed previously published TCR beta repertoires from 660 or so donors and added high-resolution HLA genotyping to study TCR occurrence patterns. Rather than using new phenotypic data, the later analysis identified candidate immune exposures from TCR beta sequences and from how often those sequences occurred across donors. An earlier analysis of 587 of the donors used high-throughput TCR beta sequencing to judge whether each TCR beta V gene segment behaved as functional or pseudogenic. Donor age, sex, ethnicity and CMV serostatus were compiled together with the repertoire data. Genome-wide SNP genotypes for about 60% of the 666 donors were used in a later genetic analysis, which treated that subset as a discovery cohort. All discovery cohort repertoires had been generated using a single sequencing platform. Both class I and class II loci were covered by HLA typing, at four-digit resolution. The number of donors typed differed by locus, with about 629-640 for A, B, C, DRB1 and DQB1, roughly 520 for DQA1, about 610 for DPA1, and about 450 for DPB1. About 5 DR-DQ haplotypes were handled as single units for association and clustering, since linkage in the cohort was strong. Among about 390 genotyped donors of the cohort, an average of approximately 240,000 unique TCR beta nucleotide sequences were sequenced per donor, roughly 18% of them non-productive.

Paper-wide results and their limitations: Across donors, most TCR sequences were observed very rarely, whereas some public TCRs were present in many individuals. In a later analysis, the rate of TCR association differed among HLA loci, with DRB1 alleles having the most associated TCRs and HLA-C alleles having the fewest. Because HLA typing was missing for some donors at each locus, association tests included only the typed subset. In vitro tests confirmed that a few of the cytomegalovirus-associated TCR beta chains recognize cytomegalovirus antigens. In a later analysis, HLA-associated TCR beta chains showed more clonal expansion and lower generation probabilities than non-associated chains that were equally common. A further reported finding was that TCR beta sequences accurately predicted the HLA-A and HLA-B alleles for most subjects in the first cohort. An earlier analysis of several hundred of the donors showed that most TCR beta V segments appeared in productive rearrangements either about 90% or about 30% of the time, which broadly matched IMGT annotations. A later analysis found that most CMV-associated TCR beta chains appeared HLA-restricted, with HLA associations seemingly driven largely by CMV exposure. In a later genetic analysis, a missense DCLRE1C variant was associated with V-gene and J-gene trimming of TCR beta chains, and the association was replicated in an independent cohort. A total of 164 TCR beta chains were listed by the study as associated with cytomegalovirus. According to a later genetic analysis, donors in an Asian-associated ancestry cluster had fewer N-insertions in productive TCRs than the approximately 700-donor mean. Sequencing depth was assumed to be roughly uniform across donors in the presence/absence analyses, though that assumption may not hold. Correlated functional status among segregating V segments might be attributable to linkage disequilibrium, but an unknown experimental factor could not be ruled out. Specific HLA alleles were associated with 18,000 or so TCR beta sequences at a false discovery rate of 0.05 in a later analysis. When HLA alleles, especially DR and DQ, strongly co-occurred, TCR associations were difficult to assign to individual alleles. Only TCR beta chains were sequenced in this cohort, and the absence of alpha or paired-chain data limited detectable features. According to a later analysis, parvovirus B19, influenza, CMV and Epstein-Barr virus appeared linked to several top co-occurrence clusters. It was suggested by the authors that the approach could potentially be generalized to other disease states and immunological phenotypes. The only immune exposure information available for the cohort was CMV serostatus. The earlier analysis of 450 to 700 of the donors excluded seventeen rarely observed V segments, including chromosome 9 orphons, because counts were too low. A cluster of highly shared sequence variants was judged likely to be a technical artifact of the sequencing pipeline. Cytomegalovirus status was reported to be diagnosed by the classifier with high specificity and sensitivity in both the original and validation cohorts. Some IMGT-functional V segments, including TRBV6-2 and TRBV6-3, could not be told apart with the 87-base-pair reads, so those segments were excluded.

In total, just over 650 healthy bone marrow donors made up the cohort. Cohort members were all nominally healthy when sampled, although unrecorded immune exposures were likely present. The donor was CMV seronegative and was included in the group of 352 seronegative cohort members. Every donor gave a peripheral blood sample, and the peripheral blood mononuclear cells from that sample were used for TCR beta sequencing. Genomic DNA was extracted from the blood cell samples with the Qiagen DNeasy Blood Extraction Kit. About this clone: No cognate antigen has been identified for it. Base-call qualities are not available, and no considerably larger clone is one nucleotide away.

Libraries were made using the immunoSEQ multiplex PCR assay. A mixture of 60 forward primers for TCR Vbeta segments and 13 reverse primers for TCR Jbeta segments was used in the multiplex PCR. A multiplex PCR assay on genomic DNA amplified the CDR3 region of rearranged TCR beta genes. The amplified TCR beta libraries were sequenced on the Illumina HiSeq System as 87-base-pair reads. On the study's bioinformatics: In a later analysis, roughly 80 million unique TCR beta chains were counted across the 690 or so repertoires, and roughly 11 million of these chains were shared by at least two donors. To remove PCR and sequencing errors, raw reads were error-corrected and collapsed into unique sequences using a nearest-neighbor algorithm that merged closely related sequences. V, D and J gene segments were assigned by aligning CDR3 sequences to IMGT reference sequences. For a sequence to be retained, a match of at least six nucleotides to both a V gene segment and a J gene segment was required. Rearrangements were called productive when the CDR3 lacked stop codons and stayed in frame with V and J; all others were non-productive. CDR3 was defined by IMGT convention, running from the second conserved V-encoded cysteine to the conserved J-encoded phenylalanine. Sequences without an unambiguous match to a single V gene segment were excluded from the earlier analysis of about 640 of the donors. An earlier analysis of just under 600 of the donors called V segments functional above 56.7% productive rearrangements and segregating when the between-donor standard deviation exceeded 5%. A statistical classification framework was built for diagnosing cytomegalovirus status from the catalog of TCR beta chain sequences. V and J gene assignment, in a later analysis, came from comparing TCR nucleotide sequences with IMGT/GENE-DB human TR gene sequences. The TCRdist pipeline was used in a later analysis to assign CDR3 sequences and most-parsimonious VDJ recombination scenarios. A later analysis defined each TCR beta chain by its CDR3 amino acid sequence plus V-gene family, and excluded reads lacking a unique V-gene family. In a later analysis, 450 to 600 highly shared, low-generation-probability nucleotide sequences were removed to address suspected cross-contamination and a sequencing artifact. For each public chain, a later analysis derived a clonal expansion index from normalized ranks of inferred template counts within each repertoire. Generation probabilities in a later analysis came from a VDJ recombination model fitted to out-of-frame rearrangements, and those results were checked against IGoR. A later analysis scored TCR-TCR, TCR-HLA and TCR-CMV co-occurrence with hypergeometric tests, applying a repertoire-size bias correction to TCR pairs. In a later analysis, false discovery rates were estimated by permuting HLA or CMV assignments 20 times. In a later analysis, co-occurring TCRs were grouped with DBSCAN, and TCRdist sequence similarity was added when clustering was performed within HLA-allele-positive subsets. Repertoires with fewer than 30,000 or more than 120,000 public chains were left out of co-occurrence clustering, as were five repertoires with anomalous nucleotide sharing. TCRdb holds this immuneACCESS table with in-frame rearrangements only. Some clones are missing; in checked studies, unresolved V genes explain under half, and the rest has no known cause. V and J calls and clone size are those listed in that table; D and trimming were worked out from the DNA. The sample profile shows some 80,000 clones; about 79% of them were found once. 1.5% to 2% of the sample rests with the top ten.

Trimmed from V: 6 bases; trimmed from J: 9 bases; junction bases lacking a gene match: 7. Based on the germline V gene, the CDR1 and CDR2 sequences are SNHLY and FYNNEI. The CDR3 contains 13 residues, cysteine and phenylalanine counted. The CDR3 DNA has 39 bases and is translated from base 1. The V gene is TRBV2 and the J gene is TRBJ2-1; TRBD2 fits 8 bases in the junction. Input material: PBMCs. The receptor comes from a man aged 35-49 years in good health and CMV-seronegative. The bases are TGTGCCAGCAGGGCGGGAGGCGGTACTGAGCAGTTCTTC. Translated, it gives CASRAGGGTEQFF.